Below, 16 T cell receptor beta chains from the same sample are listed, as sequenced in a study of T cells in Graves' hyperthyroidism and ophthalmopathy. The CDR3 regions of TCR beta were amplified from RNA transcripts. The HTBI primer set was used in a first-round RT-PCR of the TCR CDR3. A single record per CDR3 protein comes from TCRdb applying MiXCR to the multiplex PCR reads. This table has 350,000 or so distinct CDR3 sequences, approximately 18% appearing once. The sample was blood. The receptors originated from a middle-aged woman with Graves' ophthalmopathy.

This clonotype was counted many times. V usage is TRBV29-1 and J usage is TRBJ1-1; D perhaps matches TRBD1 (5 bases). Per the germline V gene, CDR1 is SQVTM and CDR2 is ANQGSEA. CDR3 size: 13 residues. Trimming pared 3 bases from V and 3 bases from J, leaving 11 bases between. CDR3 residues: CSVDIDRYTEAFF. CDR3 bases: TGCAGCGTTGATATTGACAGATACACTGAAGCTTTCTTT.

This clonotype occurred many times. In DNA form, the CDR3 reads TGTGCCAGCAACCCCAGGGGGCCCACTGAAGCTTTCTTT. Protein sequence: CASNPRGPTEAFF. The chain joins TRBV6-5 to TRBJ1-1; 8 bases fit TRBD1. The V and J ends lost 7 bases and 4 bases, in that order; junction bases with no gene match: 5. The CDR3 runs 13 residues. Germline V gene sequence: CDR1 MNHEY, CDR2 SVGAGI.

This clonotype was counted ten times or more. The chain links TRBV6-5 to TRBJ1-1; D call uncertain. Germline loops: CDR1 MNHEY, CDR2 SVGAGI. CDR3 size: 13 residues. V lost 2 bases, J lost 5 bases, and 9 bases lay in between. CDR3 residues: CASSYNVGTEAFF. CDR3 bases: TGTGCCAGCAGTTACAACGTAGGTACTGAAGCTTTCTTT.

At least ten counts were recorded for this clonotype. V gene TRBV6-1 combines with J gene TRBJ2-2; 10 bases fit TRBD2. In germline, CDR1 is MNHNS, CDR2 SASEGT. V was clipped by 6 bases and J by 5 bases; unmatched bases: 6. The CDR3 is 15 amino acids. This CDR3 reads CASSRPGLATGELFF. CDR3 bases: TGTGCCAGCAGCCGGCCGGGACTAGCGACCGGGGAGCTGTTTTTT.

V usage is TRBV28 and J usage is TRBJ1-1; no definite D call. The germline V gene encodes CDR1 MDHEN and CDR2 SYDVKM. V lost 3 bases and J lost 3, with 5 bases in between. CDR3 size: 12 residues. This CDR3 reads CASSLSHTEAFF. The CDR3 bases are TGTGCCAGCAGTTTGTCTCACACTGAAGCTTTCTTT.

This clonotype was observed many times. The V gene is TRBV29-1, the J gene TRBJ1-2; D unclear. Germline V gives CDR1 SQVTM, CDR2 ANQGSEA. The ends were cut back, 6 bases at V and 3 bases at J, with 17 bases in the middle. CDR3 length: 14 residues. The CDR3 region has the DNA TGCAGCGTCCCGAAGCGGGGAAGCGACTATGGCTACACCTTC. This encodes CSVPKRGSDYGYTF.

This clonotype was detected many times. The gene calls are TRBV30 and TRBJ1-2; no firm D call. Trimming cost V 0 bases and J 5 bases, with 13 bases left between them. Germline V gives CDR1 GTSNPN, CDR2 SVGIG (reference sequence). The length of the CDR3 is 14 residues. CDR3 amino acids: CAWSVRRPRYGYTF. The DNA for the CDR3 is TGTGCCTGGAGTGTACGGAGGCCTCGGTATGGCTACACCTTC.

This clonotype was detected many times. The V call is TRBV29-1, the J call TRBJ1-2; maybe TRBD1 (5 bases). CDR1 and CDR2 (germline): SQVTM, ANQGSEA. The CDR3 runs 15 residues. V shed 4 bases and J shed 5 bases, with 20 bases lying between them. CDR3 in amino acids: CSVVGEGLFSYGYTF. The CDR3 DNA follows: TGCAGCGTTGTAGGGGAGGGGCTTTTTTCGTATGGCTACACCTTC.

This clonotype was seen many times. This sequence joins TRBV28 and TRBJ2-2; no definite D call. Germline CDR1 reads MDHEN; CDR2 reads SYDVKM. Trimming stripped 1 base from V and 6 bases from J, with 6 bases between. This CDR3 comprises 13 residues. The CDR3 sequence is CASSLSIPGELFF. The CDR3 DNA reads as TGTGCCAGCAGTTTATCCATCCCCGGGGAGCTGTTTTTT.

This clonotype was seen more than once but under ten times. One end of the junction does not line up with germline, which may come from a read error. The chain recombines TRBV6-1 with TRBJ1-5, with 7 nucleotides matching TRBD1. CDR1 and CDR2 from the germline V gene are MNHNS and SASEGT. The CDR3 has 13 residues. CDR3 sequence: CASKVRGYQPQPF. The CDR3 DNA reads TGTGCCAGCAAAGTCAGGGGGTATCAGCCCCAGCCTTTT.

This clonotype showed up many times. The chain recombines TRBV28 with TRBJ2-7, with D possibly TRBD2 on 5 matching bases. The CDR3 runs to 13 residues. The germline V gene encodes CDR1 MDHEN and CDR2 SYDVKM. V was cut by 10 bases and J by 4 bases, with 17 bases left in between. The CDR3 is CATRGAVGYEQYF. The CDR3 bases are TGTGCCACCCGGGGAGCCGTGGGATACGAGCAGTACTTC.

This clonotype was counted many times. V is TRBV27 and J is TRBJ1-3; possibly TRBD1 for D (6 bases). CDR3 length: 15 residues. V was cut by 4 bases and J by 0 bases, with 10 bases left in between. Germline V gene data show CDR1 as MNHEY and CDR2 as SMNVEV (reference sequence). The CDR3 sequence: CASSWTASSGNTIYF. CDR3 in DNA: TGTGCCAGCAGTTGGACAGCCAGCTCTGGAAACACCATATATTTT.

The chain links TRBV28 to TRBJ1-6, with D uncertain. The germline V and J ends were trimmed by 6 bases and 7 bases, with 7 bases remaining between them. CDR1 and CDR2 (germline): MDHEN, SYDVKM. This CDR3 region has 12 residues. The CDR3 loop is CASRSGNSPLHF. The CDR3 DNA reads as TGTGCCAGCAGATCGGGAAATTCACCCCTCCACTTT.

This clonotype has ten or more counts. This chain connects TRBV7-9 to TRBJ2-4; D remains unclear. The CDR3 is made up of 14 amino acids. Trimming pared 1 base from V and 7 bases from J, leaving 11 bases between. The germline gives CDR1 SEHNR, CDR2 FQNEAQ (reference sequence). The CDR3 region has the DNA TGTGCCAGCAGCTTAGTGGCAGTCGCGAACATTCAGTACTTC. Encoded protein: CASSLVAVANIQYF.

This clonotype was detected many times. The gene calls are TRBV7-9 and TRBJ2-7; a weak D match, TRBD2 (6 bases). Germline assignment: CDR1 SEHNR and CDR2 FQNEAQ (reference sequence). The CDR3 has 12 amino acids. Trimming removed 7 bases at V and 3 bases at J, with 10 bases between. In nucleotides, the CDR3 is TGTGCCAGCACTTCGGACTACTACGAGCAGTACTTC. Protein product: CASTSDYYEQYF.

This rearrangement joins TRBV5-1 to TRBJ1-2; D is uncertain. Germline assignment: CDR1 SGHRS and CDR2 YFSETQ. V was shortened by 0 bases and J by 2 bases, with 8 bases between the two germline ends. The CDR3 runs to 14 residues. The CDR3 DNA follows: TGCGCCAGCAGCTTGGGGTCGGGCAACTATGGCTACACCTTC. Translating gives CASSLGSGNYGYTF.